A selection of T cell receptor beta chains follows, all from one sample in a study of cytomegalovirus exposure and HLA in healthy donors. Using immunoSEQ multiplex PCR, the repertoire was profiled, and TCRdb retains in-frame clones only, with some absent. The table lists around 200,000 clones, approximately 70% of them singletons. Sequenced material: PBMCs. Receptor source: a man in his forties in good health and CMV-seropositive. Both conserved end residues are part of each CDR3.

.	TRBV13	CASSSHHRGVGEQYF
TRBJ2-7	TRBV5-4	CASSLQGVDEQYF
TRBJ1-4	TRBV5-1	CASNKGGANEKLFF
TRBJ2-5	TRBV11-3	CASSQGGVGQETQYF
TRBJ2-3	TRBV6-5	CASRAGWDTDTQYF
TRBJ1-3	TRBV5-1	CASSSGTGLSGNTIYF
TRBJ2-3	TRBV27	CASRTLRGGGTQYF
TRBJ1-1	TRBV6-5	CASSYSGDSYEAFF
TRBJ2-7	TRBV6-5	CASSYFGTGAYEQYF
TRBJ1-5	TRBV2	CASRREENQPQHF
TRBJ1-1	TRBV7-8	CASTARQGTEAFF
TRBJ2-2	TRBV9	CASSSRGDTGELFF
TRBJ2-1	TRBV7-2	CASSPQATGDNEQFF
TRBJ1-1	TRBV28	CASSSPGLGTEAFF
TRBJ2-4	TRBV19	CASSPLDSPAKNIQYF
.	TRBV9	CASSVEFRAGALSEQYF
TRBJ2-4	TRBV11-1	CASSSQTGPQGIQYF
TRBJ2-1	TRBV27	CAASRDLADWNEQFF
TRBJ2-2	TRBV5-6	CASSSRLAGASLNTGELFF
TRBJ2-1	TRBV7-2	CASSLYREYEQFF
TRBJ2-7	TRBV7-2	CASSLGAVYEQYF
TRBJ2-7	TRBV7-9	CASSPPQGSYYEQYF
TRBJ2-1	TRBV27	CASSLRQSSYNEQFF
TRBJ2-6	TRBV6-5	CASSYSSGANVLTF
TRBJ2-7	TRBV25-1	CASGGTGNYEQYF
TRBJ2-2	TRBV5-4	CASSPGTGGGTGELFF
TRBJ1-1	TRBV18	CASSRTDGRDTEAFF
TRBJ2-3	TRBV7-9	CASSINGWAQEYVTDTQYF
TRBJ1-1	TRBV21-1	CASSTGQGMNTEAFF
TRBJ2-1	TRBV29-1	CSVSSGLEQFF
TRBJ2-6	TRBV7-3	CASSLGPAAFGEGANVLTF
TRBJ1-5	TRBV5-5	CASSLGGDSNQPQHF
TRBJ2-6	TRBV10-2	CASTGTGIPGANVLTF
TRBJ1-2	TRBV6-5	CASRKDRLHYGYTF
TRBJ1-5	TRBV4-2	CASSQLQGSNQPQHF
TRBJ1-5	TRBV19	CASSSQVSNQPQHF
TRBJ2-5	TRBV4-1	CASATGTNQETQYF
TRBJ2-5	TRBV9	CASSAPYQETQYF
TRBJ2-3	TRBV6-1	CASSLRDREVDTQYF